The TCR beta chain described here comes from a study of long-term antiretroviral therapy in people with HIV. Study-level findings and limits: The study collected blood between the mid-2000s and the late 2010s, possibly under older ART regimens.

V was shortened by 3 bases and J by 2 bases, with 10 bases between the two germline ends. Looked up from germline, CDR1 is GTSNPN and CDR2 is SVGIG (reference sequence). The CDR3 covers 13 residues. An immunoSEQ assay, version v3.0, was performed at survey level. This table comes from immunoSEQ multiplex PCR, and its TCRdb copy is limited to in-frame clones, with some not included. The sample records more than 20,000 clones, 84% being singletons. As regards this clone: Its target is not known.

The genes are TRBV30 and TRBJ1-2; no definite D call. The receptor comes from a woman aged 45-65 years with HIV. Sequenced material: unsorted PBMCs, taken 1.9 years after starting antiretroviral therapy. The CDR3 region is CAWRFDTNYGYTF. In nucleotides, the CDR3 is TGTGCCTGGAGATTCGACACCAACTATGGCTACACCTTC.